This TCR beta chain derives from a study of blood T cell repertoires in COVID-19. Background on the study: From the United States, Italy and Spain came samples of acute and convalescent COVID-19. From T cells, B-cell-depleted T cells, or PBMCs came the material, which was cDNA or gDNA.

Per the germline V gene, CDR1 is LNHDA and CDR2 is SQIVND (reference sequence). V lost 3 bases and J 3 bases, leaving 9 bases between the germline ends. The CDR3 loop spans 14 amino acids. Per the original data handling: Amplification from reference gene primers served as the basis for estimated nucleated cell counts. The repertoire was sequenced with immunoSEQ multiplex PCR; TCRdb's copy has only in-frame clones and lacks some. D and trimming were read from the DNA, whereas the V and J calls and clone size are those reported in that table. Of about 110,000 clones in the sample, roughly nine tenths were seen once.

Specimen: peripheral blood. The sequence was collected from a human donor in a cohort sampled during active COVID-19. V usage is TRBV19 and J usage is TRBJ1-5; tentatively, D is TRBD1 (6 bases). Here the CDR3 reads CASSIRDNNQPQHF. As DNA, the CDR3 is TGTGCCAGTAGTATCCGGGACAACAATCAGCCCCAGCATTTT.